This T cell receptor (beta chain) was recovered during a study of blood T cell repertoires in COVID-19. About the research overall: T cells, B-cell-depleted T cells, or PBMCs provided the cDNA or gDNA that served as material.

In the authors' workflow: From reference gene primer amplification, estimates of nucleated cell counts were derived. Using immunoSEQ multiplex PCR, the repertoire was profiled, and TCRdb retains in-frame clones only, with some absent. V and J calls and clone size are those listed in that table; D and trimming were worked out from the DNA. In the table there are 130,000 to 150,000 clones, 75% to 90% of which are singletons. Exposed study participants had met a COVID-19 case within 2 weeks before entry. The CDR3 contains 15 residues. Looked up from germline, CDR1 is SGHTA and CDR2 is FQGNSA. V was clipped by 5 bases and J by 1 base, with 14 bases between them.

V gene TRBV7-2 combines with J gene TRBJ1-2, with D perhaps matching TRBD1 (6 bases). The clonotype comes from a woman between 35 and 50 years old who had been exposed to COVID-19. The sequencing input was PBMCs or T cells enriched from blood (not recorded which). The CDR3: CASSLRGGGNYGYTF. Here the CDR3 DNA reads TGTGCCAGCAGCCTCAGGGGAGGGGGTAACTATGGCTACACCTTC.